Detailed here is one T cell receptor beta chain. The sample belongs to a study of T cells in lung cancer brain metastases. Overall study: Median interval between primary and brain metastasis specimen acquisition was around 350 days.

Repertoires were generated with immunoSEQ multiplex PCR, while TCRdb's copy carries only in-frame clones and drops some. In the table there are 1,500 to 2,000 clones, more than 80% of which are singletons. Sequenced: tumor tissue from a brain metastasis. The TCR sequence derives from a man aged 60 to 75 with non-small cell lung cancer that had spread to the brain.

The CDR3 here is CSVGGSAAGTDTQYF. CDR3 DNA sequence: TGCAGCGTTGGGGGGTCCGCGGCTGGCACAGATACGCAGTATTTT. The chain uses TRBV29-1 and TRBJ2-3; possibly TRBD1 or TRBD2 for D (5 bases each). V was pared by 4 bases and J by 1 base, with 15 bases between. CDR1 and CDR2 from the germline V gene are SQVTM and ANQGSEA. This CDR3 contains 15 residues.